This T cell receptor beta chain was identified in a study of T cells after yellow fever vaccination. Across the study: SMART-Seq v4 Ultra Low Input prepared libraries from low-cell fractions. General study points: CD4 and CD8 compartments shared a small share of clonotypes. In post-booster samples, most primary-vaccination clones reappeared (around 95% CD4, around 87% CD8).

This clonotype appeared a single time. The trim removed 6 bases at V and 7 bases at J, leaving 7 bases unmatched. Germline V gene data show CDR1 as LGHNA and CDR2 as YSLEER. The CDR3 runs 15 residues. A universal primer site and UMIs were added as TCR cDNA was made by 5'RACE template switching. MiXCR was run by TCRdb on the 5' RACE reads, yielding one entry per CDR3 protein. The sample lists some 15,000 distinct CDR3 sequences; under 7.5% were seen once. Material: PBMCs, either bulk or a sorted T-cell subset (CD4+, CD8+, memory, or dextramer-sorted; not recorded which), obtained on the day of the yellow fever booster vaccination. This clonotype was obtained from a man between 18 and 35 years old who received the YFV17D yellow fever vaccine. The chain has TRBV4-3 and TRBJ2-1, with 12 bases identical to TRBD2. In nucleotides, the CDR3 is TGCGCCAGCAGTCGACTAGCGGGGGAGACGAATGAGCAGTTCTTC. This gives the protein CASSRLAGETNEQFF.